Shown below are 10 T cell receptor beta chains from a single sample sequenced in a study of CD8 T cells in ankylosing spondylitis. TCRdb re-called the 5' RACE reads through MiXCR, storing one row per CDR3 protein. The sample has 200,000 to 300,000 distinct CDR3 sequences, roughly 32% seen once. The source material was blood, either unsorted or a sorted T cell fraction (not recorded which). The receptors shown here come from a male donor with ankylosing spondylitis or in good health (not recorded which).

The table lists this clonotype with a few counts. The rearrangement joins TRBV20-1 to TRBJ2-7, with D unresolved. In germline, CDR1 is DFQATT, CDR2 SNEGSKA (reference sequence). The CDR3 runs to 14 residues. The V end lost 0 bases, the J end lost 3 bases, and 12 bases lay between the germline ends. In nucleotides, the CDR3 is TGCAGTGCTAGAGATGGGCGTTGGGACTACGAGCAGTACTTC. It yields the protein CSARDGRWDYEQYF.

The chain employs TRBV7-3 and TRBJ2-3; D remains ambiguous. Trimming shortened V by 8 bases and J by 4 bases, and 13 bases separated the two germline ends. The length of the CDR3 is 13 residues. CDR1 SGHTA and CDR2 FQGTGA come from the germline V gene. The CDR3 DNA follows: TGTGCCAGCGGTCCCGGTACACCAGATACGCAGTATTTT. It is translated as CASGPGTPDTQYF.

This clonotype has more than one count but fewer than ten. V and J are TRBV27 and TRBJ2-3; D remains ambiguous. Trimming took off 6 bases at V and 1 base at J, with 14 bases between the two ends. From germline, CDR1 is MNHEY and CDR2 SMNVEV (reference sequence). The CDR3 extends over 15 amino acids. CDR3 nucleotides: TGTGCCAGCAGCCGTGCCCCCCTAGGCACAGATACGCAGTATTTT. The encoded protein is CASSRAPLGTDTQYF.

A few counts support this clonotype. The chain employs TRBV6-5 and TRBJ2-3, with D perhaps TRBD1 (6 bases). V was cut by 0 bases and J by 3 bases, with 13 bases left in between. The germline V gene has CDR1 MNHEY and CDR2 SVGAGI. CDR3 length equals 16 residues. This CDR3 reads CASSYSSGVITDTQYF. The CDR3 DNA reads TGTGCCAGCAGTTACTCCTCAGGGGTGATTACAGATACGCAGTATTTT.

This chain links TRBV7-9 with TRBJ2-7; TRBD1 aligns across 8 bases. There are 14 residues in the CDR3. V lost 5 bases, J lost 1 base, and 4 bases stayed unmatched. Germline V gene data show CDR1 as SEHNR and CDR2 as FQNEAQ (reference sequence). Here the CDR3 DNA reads TGTGCCAGCAGCGGGGGGACAGGATCCTACGAGCAGTACTTC. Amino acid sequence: CASSGGTGSYEQYF.

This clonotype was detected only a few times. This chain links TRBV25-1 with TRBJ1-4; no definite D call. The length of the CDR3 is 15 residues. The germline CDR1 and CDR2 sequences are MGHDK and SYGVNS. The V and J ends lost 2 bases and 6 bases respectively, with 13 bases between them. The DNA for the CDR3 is TGTGCCAGCAGTGAAGGGTACGGTCTCGATGAAAAACTGTTTTTT. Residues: CASSEGYGLDEKLFF.

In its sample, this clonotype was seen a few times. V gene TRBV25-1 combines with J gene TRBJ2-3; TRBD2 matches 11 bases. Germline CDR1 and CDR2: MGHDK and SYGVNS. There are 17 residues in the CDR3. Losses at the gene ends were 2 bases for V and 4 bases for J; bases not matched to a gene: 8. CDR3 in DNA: TGTGCCAGCAGTGAAAGGGGACTAGCGGCCTTCGCAGATACGCAGTATTTT. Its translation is CASSERGLAAFADTQYF.

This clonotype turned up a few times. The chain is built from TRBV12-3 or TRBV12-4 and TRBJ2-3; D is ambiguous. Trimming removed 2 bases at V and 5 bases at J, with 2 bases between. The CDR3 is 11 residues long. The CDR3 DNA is TGTGCCAGCAGTTTAAAAGATACGCAGTATTTT. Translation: CASSLKDTQYF.

The CDR3 bases are TGTGCCATCAGTGTAGGGCTAGCGGGGAGCGATGAGCAGTTCTTC. It yields the protein CAISVGLAGSDEQFF. The rearrangement links TRBV10-3 to TRBJ2-1; 9 bases fit TRBD2. V dropped 4 bases and J dropped 8; count of bases not matched to a gene: 9. Germline CDR1 and CDR2: ENHRY and SYGVKD. The CDR3 runs to 15 residues.

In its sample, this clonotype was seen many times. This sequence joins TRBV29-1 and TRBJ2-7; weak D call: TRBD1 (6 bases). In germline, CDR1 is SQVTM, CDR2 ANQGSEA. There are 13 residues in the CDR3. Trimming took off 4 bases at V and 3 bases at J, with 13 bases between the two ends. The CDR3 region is CSVGAGRGYEQYF. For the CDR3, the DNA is TGCAGCGTTGGGGCGGGCAGGGGCTACGAGCAGTACTTC.